A selection of T cell receptor beta chains follows, all from one sample in a study of PD-1 blockade in classical Hodgkin lymphoma. The protocol was immunoSEQ multiplex PCR, while the TCRdb copy is restricted to in-frame clones and leaves out a portion. The repertoire holds fewer than 8,000 clones, 65% to 80% seen once, with over 40% in the top ten. The sample in question was peripheral blood mononuclear cells (PBMCs), obtained before the fourth cycle of nivolumab. All receptors come from a human donor with classical Hodgkin lymphoma. Both conserved end residues are trimmed from each CDR3. D genes are given only for firm matches.

J gene: TRBJ2-5
V gene: TRBV5-4
D gene: TRBD2
CDR3 protein: ASSGERRGETQY

J gene: TRBJ2-7
V gene: TRBV7-2
D gene: .
CDR3 protein: ASSLGQAAQGEQY

J gene: TRBJ1-2
V gene: TRBV6-1
D gene: .
CDR3 protein: ASSGVTHYGYT

J gene: TRBJ2-7
V gene: TRBV7-2
D gene: .
CDR3 protein: ASRSPPPYVPVMNYEQY

J gene: TRBJ1-5
V gene: TRBV19
D gene: .
CDR3 protein: ASSKGQGGQPQH

J gene: TRBJ2-5
V gene: TRBV28
D gene: .
CDR3 protein: ASSSRGLARQY

J gene: TRBJ2-7
V gene: TRBV15
D gene: .
CDR3 protein: ATSRDRGSLEQY

J gene: TRBJ2-2
V gene: TRBV7-9
D gene: .
CDR3 protein: ASSSPQTADTGELF

J gene: TRBJ1-6
V gene: TRBV5-6
D gene: .
CDR3 protein: ASSPYRGNSPLH

J gene: TRBJ2-6
V gene: TRBV29-1
D gene: .
CDR3 protein: SVSESGANVLT

J gene: TRBJ2-1
V gene: TRBV7-2
D gene: TRBD2
CDR3 protein: ASSPLAGTHEQF

J gene: TRBJ1-5
V gene: TRBV28
D gene: TRBD1
CDR3 protein: ASRTTGAVGQPQH

J gene: TRBJ1-1
V gene: TRBV28
D gene: TRBD1
CDR3 protein: ASSLPGTANTEAF

J gene: TRBJ2-3
V gene: TRBV4-3
D gene: .
CDR3 protein: ASSRGTGTSGITDTQY

J gene: TRBJ2-7
V gene: TRBV27
D gene: .
CDR3 protein: ASSLRGHEQY

J gene: TRBJ2-1
V gene: TRBV7-2
D gene: TRBD2
CDR3 protein: ASSLVAGFYNEQF

J gene: TRBJ2-5
V gene: TRBV5-1
D gene: .
CDR3 protein: ASSPGTTQETQY

J gene: TRBJ2-7
V gene: TRBV6-5
D gene: .
CDR3 protein: ASRPQAGFSYEQY

J gene: TRBJ1-2
V gene: TRBV10-2
D gene: .
CDR3 protein: ASSIGQGYT

J gene: TRBJ2-7
V gene: TRBV27
D gene: .
CDR3 protein: ASSPWDSSSYEQY

J gene: TRBJ2-2
V gene: TRBV11-2
D gene: .
CDR3 protein: ASSLGGRIGGELF

J gene: TRBJ2-3
V gene: TRBV5-1
D gene: TRBD2
CDR3 protein: ASRRAGGLPDTQY

J gene: TRBJ2-6
V gene: TRBV28
D gene: .
CDR3 protein: ASTMTGTGANVLT

J gene: TRBJ2-2
V gene: TRBV7-2
D gene: TRBD2
CDR3 protein: ASSSQREGRGGELF

J gene: TRBJ2-1
V gene: TRBV7-2
D gene: TRBD1
CDR3 protein: ASSQTTVTGPQNNEQF

J gene: TRBJ2-5
V gene: TRBV19
D gene: .
CDR3 protein: ASSMGETQY

J gene: TRBJ1-2
V gene: TRBV28
D gene: .
CDR3 protein: ASTSIGEHLT

J gene: TRBJ2-3
V gene: TRBV27
D gene: .
CDR3 protein: ASPETDTQY

J gene: TRBJ1-4
V gene: TRBV28
D gene: .
CDR3 protein: ASTKTGIFEKLF

J gene: TRBJ2-2
V gene: TRBV7-2
D gene: TRBD2
CDR3 protein: ASSIAGSTGELF

J gene: TRBJ2-1
V gene: TRBV7-2
D gene: .
CDR3 protein: ADGNNEQF

J gene: TRBJ2-1
V gene: TRBV7-3
D gene: TRBD2
CDR3 protein: ASSEAGPGNEQF

J gene: TRBJ1-5
V gene: TRBV28
D gene: .
CDR3 protein: ASRSGPGQPQH

J gene: TRBJ2-7
V gene: TRBV7-8
D gene: TRBD2
CDR3 protein: ASSASGGPYEQY

J gene: TRBJ2-7
V gene: TRBV4-1
D gene: TRBD2
CDR3 protein: ASSQLRLAGVSIPEQY

J gene: TRBJ2-2
V gene: TRBV6-6
D gene: .
CDR3 protein: ASSPEGAGELF

J gene: TRBJ2-5
V gene: TRBV2
D gene: .
CDR3 protein: ASVRETQY

J gene: TRBJ2-1
V gene: TRBV6-4
D gene: TRBD2
CDR3 protein: ASSDSSGAYNEQF

J gene: TRBJ2-1
V gene: TRBV19
D gene: TRBD2
CDR3 protein: ASSGRAAGEQF

J gene: TRBJ2-1
V gene: TRBV9
D gene: .
CDR3 protein: ASSVAGQGYYNEQF

J gene: TRBJ2-1
V gene: TRBV6-1
D gene: .
CDR3 protein: ASSEAMVNEQF

J gene: TRBJ1-1
V gene: TRBV28
D gene: .
CDR3 protein: ASSDSLGEAF

J gene: TRBJ1-1
V gene: TRBV7-2
D gene: .
CDR3 protein: ASSLVQGGTEAF

J gene: TRBJ1-6
V gene: TRBV4-1
D gene: .
CDR3 protein: ASSQEVQGWGSPLH

J gene: TRBJ2-3
V gene: TRBV19
D gene: TRBD2
CDR3 protein: ASSLRLAGADTQY

J gene: TRBJ2-7
V gene: TRBV4-1
D gene: .
CDR3 protein: ASSQDRGGSGYEQY

J gene: TRBJ1-1
V gene: TRBV29-1
D gene: TRBD1
CDR3 protein: SGEDRGKNTEAF

J gene: TRBJ2-3
V gene: TRBV5-5
D gene: TRBD2
CDR3 protein: ASSSGTSGPTDTQY

J gene: TRBJ2-3
V gene: TRBV2
D gene: .
CDR3 protein: ASTFRRADTQY

J gene: TRBJ1-3
V gene: TRBV9
D gene: .
CDR3 protein: ASSLSSPGNTIY